The 30 T cell receptor beta chains given below trace back to one sample, sequenced in a study of response to subunit inactivated influenza vaccine. Each CDR3 protein gets one entry after TCRdb re-called the RT-PCR reads with MiXCR. The data hold hundreds of thousands of distinct CDR3 sequences, with less than 15% observed a single time. The sequencing used non-naive T cells sorted from PBMCs, collected less than 15 days before vaccination. These receptors were taken from a man aged 45-65 years who received an inactivated influenza vaccine.

The gene calls are TRBV6-1 and TRBJ2-1, with 8 bases matching TRBD2. J lost 16 bases, V lost 2 bases, and 10 bases had no gene match. This CDR3 spans 13 amino acids. Germline-derived CDR1 and CDR2 are MNHNS and SASEGT. This chain's CDR3 is CASSESVSGTSFF. For the CDR3, the DNA is TGTGCCAGCAGTGAATCGGTTAGCGGGACCTCTTTCTTC.

CDR3 loop: CSARDLILTSGSDEQFF. The CDR3 coding sequence is TGCAGTGCTAGAGATCTAATTTTGACTAGCGGGAGTGATGAGCAGTTCTTC. This chain connects TRBV20-1 to TRBJ2-1; TRBD2 matches at 12 bases. This CDR3 comprises 17 residues. Germline V gives CDR1 DFQATT, CDR2 SNEGSKA (reference sequence). The V segment lost 0 bases and the J segment 8 bases; nucleotides outside the gene matches: 11.

The chain couples TRBV6-1 to TRBJ2-7; D is ambiguous. From germline, CDR1 is MNHNS and CDR2 SASEGT. The V gene lost 0 bases and the J gene lost 1 base, with 13 bases spanning the gap. CDR3 length: 16 residues. The CDR3 DNA is TGTGCCAGCAGTGAAGCGGAACAGTTCCTTTCCTACGAGCAGTACTTC. It translates to CASSEAEQFLSYEQYF.

In its sample, this clonotype was seen a few times. The genes are TRBV6-1 and TRBJ2-6; D possibly matches TRBD1 or TRBD2 (5 bases each). Trimming removed 3 bases from V and 2 bases from J, with 14 bases in between. CDR3 length: 17 amino acids. CDR1 and CDR2 (germline): MNHNS, SASEGT. DNA of the CDR3: TGTGCCAGCAGTGAGAGGGGTCCTGAGGCTGGGGCCAACGTCCTGACTTTC. This sequence encodes CASSERGPEAGANVLTF.

This clonotype was seen more than once but under ten times. The V gene is TRBV7-2, the J gene TRBJ1-1; D remains ambiguous. Germline V CDR1 and CDR2: SGHTA, FQGNSA. CDR3 size: 14 residues. V shed 0 bases and J shed 5 bases, with 10 bases lying between them. The chain's CDR3 is CASSLARWETEAFF. CDR3 sequence (DNA): TGTGCCAGCAGCTTAGCCCGTTGGGAAACTGAAGCTTTCTTT.

The chain couples TRBV6-1 to TRBJ1-5; D is unresolved. The V gene lost 6 bases and the J gene lost 5 bases, with 11 bases spanning the gap. Germline lookup yields CDR1 MNHNS and CDR2 SASEGT. The CDR3 is 13 amino acids. The CDR3, as DNA: TGTGCCAGCAGCTCAAGGGAACATCAGCCCCAGCATTTT. Its translation: CASSSREHQPQHF.

This sequence joins TRBV30 and TRBJ2-1; D uncertain. V lost 3 bases and J lost 0, with 9 bases in between. Germline V lookup: CDR1 GTSNPN, CDR2 SVGIG (reference sequence). The CDR3 consists of 14 residues. The CDR3 bases are TGTGCCTGGAGACTACTGAGCTCCTACAATGAGCAGTTCTTC. Amino acid sequence: CAWRLLSSYNEQFF.

There are a few counts of this clonotype. This chain joins TRBV5-5 and TRBJ2-1, with D perhaps being TRBD1 or TRBD2 (5 bases each). The V gene lost 5 bases and the J gene lost 2 bases, with 17 bases spanning the gap. The CDR3 has 16 residues. Germline lookup yields CDR1 SGHKS and CDR2 YYEKEE (reference sequence). As DNA, the CDR3 is TGTGCCAGCAGTCCCGTGTGGCAGGGACCCTACAATGAGCAGTTCTTC. Its protein is CASSPVWQGPYNEQFF.

This clonotype occurred many times. V is TRBV20-1 and J is TRBJ1-3; D perhaps matches TRBD1 (6 bases). The CDR3 is 13 amino acids. Germline V CDR1 and CDR2: DFQATT, SNEGSKA (reference sequence). V was pared by 5 bases and J by 2 bases, with 10 bases between. The CDR3 sequence is CSASRDTGNTIYF. As DNA, the CDR3 is TGCAGTGCTTCCCGGGACACTGGAAACACCATATATTTT.

This clonotype was counted only a few times. The chain links TRBV7-2 to TRBJ1-5; D possibly corresponds to TRBD1 (6 bases). V gave up 5 bases and J gave up 6 bases, with 11 bases separating them. Germline V gene sequence: CDR1 SGHTA, CDR2 FQGNSA. The length of the CDR3 is 13 residues. The CDR3 sequence is CASSLQGRQPQHF. The DNA of the CDR3 is TGTGCCAGCAGCCTACAGGGTCGTCAGCCCCAGCATTTT.

This clonotype was detected a few times. The rearrangement uses TRBV2 and TRBJ1-4; D perhaps matches TRBD1 (6 bases). The CDR3 totals 14 residues. V was trimmed by 6 bases and J by 7 bases, leaving 15 bases between them. Germline V gene lookup returns CDR1 SNHLY and CDR2 FYNNEI. The CDR3 region has the DNA TGTGCCAGCAGAGACCAGGGGCTAGGTGAAAAACTGTTTTTT. As protein: CASRDQGLGEKLFF.

This rearrangement joins TRBV18 to TRBJ1-2; 8 nucleotides match TRBD1. V dropped 3 bases and J dropped 5; count of bases not matched to a gene: 17. Germline CDR1 is KGHSH and CDR2 is LQKENI. This CDR3 spans 18 amino acids. The CDR3 sequence: CASSPPGQGRGSIYGYTF. The DNA of the CDR3 is TGTGCCAGCTCACCGCCCGGACAGGGAAGGGGTTCCATATATGGCTACACCTTC.

This clonotype was seen repeatedly, ten times or more. The junction does not match germline at one end; this may be a read error. The CDR3 DNA follows: TGCAGCGTTGACCGGGGGAAAGGCGCCCAAATTTTT. It codes for CSVDRGKGAQIF. The rearrangement links TRBV29-1 to TRBJ1-4, with D possibly matching TRBD1 (5 bases). This CDR3 has 12 residues. Germline V gene sequence: CDR1 SQVTM, CDR2 ANQGSEA.

This clonotype occurred a few times. The CDR3 here is CAIGQGVEYEQYF. DNA for the CDR3: TGTGCCATCGGGCAGGGGGTTGAGTACGAGCAGTACTTC. This sequence joins TRBV10-3 and TRBJ2-7; 7 bases fit TRBD1. Germline V gene lookup returns CDR1 ENHRY and CDR2 SYGVKD. This CDR3 has 13 amino acids. V shed 8 bases and J 4 bases; nucleotides not matched to a gene: 8.

This sequence joins TRBV20-1 and TRBJ2-3; 7 bases match TRBD2. J lost 9 bases, V lost 1 base, and 16 bases had no gene match. CDR1 and CDR2 from the germline V gene are DFQATT and SNEGSKA (reference sequence). The CDR3 is 16 amino acids. CDR3 sequence: CSARGPTGRESLTQYF. CDR3 sequence (DNA): TGCAGTGCTAGAGGTCCCACCGGGCGGGAGTCTTTGACGCAGTATTTT.

This clonotype showed up just a few times. This rearrangement joins TRBV7-3 to TRBJ2-3; D is perhaps TRBD1 or TRBD2 (6 bases each). This CDR3 spans 15 amino acids. V was pared by 0 bases and J by 6 bases, with 13 bases between. Germline CDR1 and CDR2: SGHTA and FQGTGA. The DNA for the CDR3 is TGTGCCAGCAGCTTAACAGGGGGGTCTGTCGATACGCAGTATTTT. Its protein product is CASSLTGGSVDTQYF.

This clonotype was seen a few times. The rearrangement uses TRBV27 and TRBJ2-7, with D perhaps matching TRBD1 or TRBD2 (6 bases each). The V end lost 6 bases, the J end lost 2 bases, and 17 bases lay between the germline ends. CDR1 is MNHEY, CDR2 SMNVEV, per germline (reference sequence). The CDR3 extends over 15 amino acids. The CDR3 nucleotides are TGTGCCAGCAGCCTGGAGGGGGGCGGTGCCTACGAGCAGTACTTC. It codes for CASSLEGGGAYEQYF.

The gene calls are TRBV20-1 and TRBJ1-6, with D unresolved. CDR1 is DFQATT, CDR2 SNEGSKA, per germline (reference sequence). Trimming took off 6 bases at V and 0 bases at J, with 15 bases between the two ends. CDR3 size: 16 residues. CDR3 DNA sequence: TGCAGTGCCACTAAGGGCACGAGCTCCTATAATTCACCCCTCCACTTT. It yields the protein CSATKGTSSYNSPLHF.

This clonotype was recorded only once. The V call is TRBV9, the J call TRBJ1-6; 7 positions match TRBD1. The J segment lost 7 bases and the V segment lost 3 bases, leaving 7 bases of the junction unmatched. Looked up from germline, CDR1 is SGDLS and CDR2 is YYNGEE. The CDR3 has 15 amino acids. The CDR3 reads CASSAVGTENSPLHF. In DNA, the CDR3 is TGTGCCAGCAGCGCAGTCGGGACAGAAAATTCACCCCTCCACTTT. Combining the CDR3 with reference TRBV9 and TRBJ1-6 gives the whole variable domain DSGVTQTPKHLITATGQRVTLRCSPRSGDLSVYWYQQSLDQGLQFLIQYYNGEERAKGNILERFSAQQFPDLHSELNLSSLELGDSALYFCASSAVGTENSPLHFGNGTRLTVT.

This clonotype was observed at least ten times. The chain has TRBV5-1 and TRBJ1-1; 7 bases match TRBD1. Trimming cost V 0 bases and J 4 bases; bases outside gene matches: 9. Germline V CDR1 and CDR2: SGHRS, YFSETQ. The CDR3 totals 16 residues. The chain's CDR3 is CASSLEKGARATEAFF. In DNA form, the CDR3 reads TGCGCCAGCAGCTTGGAAAAGGGGGCGCGCGCCACTGAAGCTTTCTTT.

This clonotype was recorded many times. V usage is TRBV10-3 and J usage is TRBJ2-1; TRBD2 aligns across 11 bases. The CDR3 totals 18 residues. Trimming removed 2 bases from V and 0 bases from J; junction bases left unmatched: 6. The germline gives CDR1 ENHRY, CDR2 SYGVKD. CDR3 sequence (DNA): TGTGCCATCAGTGAGGCGCCGGGACTAGCGGACTCCTACAATGAGCAGTTCTTC. Amino acids: CAISEAPGLADSYNEQFF.

The CDR3 coding sequence is TGTGCCAGCAGCTTAGAACCCTGGACAGGGGGCTATTCACCCCTCCACTTT. Its translation: CASSLEPWTGGYSPLHF. The chain combines TRBV7-8 with TRBJ1-6; TRBD1 agrees at 11 bases. This CDR3 is built from 17 residues. V was pared by 1 base and J by 8 bases, with 7 bases of the junction left unmatched. The V gene's germline CDR1 is SGHVS and CDR2 FQNEAQ.

V and J are TRBV9 and TRBJ2-1; no clear D gene. In germline, CDR1 is SGDLS, CDR2 YYNGEE. The CDR3 loop spans 12 amino acids. Deletions cut 0 bases from V and 9 bases from J, with 7 bases between. The CDR3 DNA is TGTGCCAGCAGCGTAGGGGGTGGTGAGCAGTTCTTC. Its protein product is CASSVGGGEQFF.

This clonotype was picked up a small number of times. The chain couples TRBV3-1 to TRBJ2-5, with D hard to call. Germline assignment: CDR1 LGHDT and CDR2 YNNKEL (reference sequence). Trimming pared 3 bases from V and 4 bases from J, leaving 15 bases between. The CDR3 totals 15 residues. CDR3 DNA: TGTGCCAGCAGCCAGCAAGTAGGTTGGGGAGAGACCCAGTACTTC. Translated: CASSQQVGWGETQYF.

The rearrangement joins TRBV6-2 or TRBV6-3 to TRBJ2-1, with D perhaps being TRBD1 or TRBD2 (5 bases each). The length of the CDR3 is 18 residues. Germline lookup yields CDR1 MNHEY and CDR2 SVGEGT. Trimming left V 2 bases short and J 2 bases short, with 19 bases between. Written as DNA, the CDR3 is TGTGCCAGCAGTTACCCCACGGGACGGAACTCACCCTACAATGAGCAGTTCTTC. Protein sequence: CASSYPTGRNSPYNEQFF.

This clonotype has a handful of counts. V usage is TRBV20-1 and J usage is TRBJ1-2; D is possibly TRBD1 (5 bases). This CDR3 has 14 residues. Germline assignment: CDR1 DFQATT and CDR2 SNEGSKA (reference sequence). Trimming pared 1 base from V and 6 bases from J, leaving 15 bases between. CDR3 sequence (DNA): TGCAGTGCTAGAGGGACGGGGACCGTGCATGGCTACACCTTC. It codes for CSARGTGTVHGYTF.

The genes are TRBV10-3 and TRBJ2-1; the match to TRBD1 covers 11 bases. Trimming at V came to 0 bases and at J to 4 bases, leaving 2 bases not matched to a gene. Germline V gene sequence: CDR1 ENHRY, CDR2 SYGVKD. The CDR3 is 16 residues long. The CDR3 loop reads CAISESGTGGYNEQFF. In nucleotides, the CDR3 is TGTGCCATCAGTGAGTCCGGGACAGGGGGGTACAATGAGCAGTTCTTC.

This clonotype was seen more than once but under ten times. The rearrangement joins TRBV7-2 to TRBJ2-5; D remains unclear. CDR1 SGHTA and CDR2 FQGNSA come from the germline V gene. Trimming removed 1 base from V and 9 bases from J, with 15 bases in between. The CDR3 covers 14 residues. CDR3 in amino acids: CASSLELRHGPQYF. The CDR3 coding sequence is TGTGCCAGCAGCTTAGAGCTGCGCCACGGGCCCCAGTACTTC.

Many counts were recorded for this clonotype. The chain employs TRBV28 and TRBJ2-5, with TRBD1 matching 10 bases. The CDR3 covers 16 residues. Per the germline V gene, CDR1 is MDHEN and CDR2 is SYDVKM. V was clipped by 4 bases and J by 5 bases; unmatched bases: 10. The CDR3 DNA sequence: TGTGCCAGCAGTTCCATAGGGACAGGGGACGTGGAGACCCAGTACTTC. As protein: CASSSIGTGDVETQYF.

This chain connects TRBV20-1 to TRBJ2-7; 7 bases line up with TRBD1. Germline V CDR1 and CDR2: DFQATT, SNEGSKA (reference sequence). The CDR3 runs 15 residues. With 1 base clipped from V and 3 bases from J, the junction kept 9 bases outside the gene matches. As DNA, the CDR3 is TGCAGTGCTAGAGCAACCGCGACAGGGAGCTACGAGCAGTACTTC. It is translated as CSARATATGSYEQYF.